This T cell receptor beta chain came from a study of T cell responses to AZD1222 COVID-19 vaccine. Across the study: Investigators merged groups given second doses at roughly 4 or roughly 12 weeks. Study-wide findings and caveats: Possibly, clonal diversity was underestimated; donors were largely white British and included more females.

The data were produced by immunoSEQ multiplex PCR, yet TCRdb's version contains in-frame clones alone and is incomplete. The sample lists approximately 150,000 clones; about 92% were seen once. This clone was detected only a few times. Its antigen is as yet unknown. This CDR3 comprises 12 residues. CDR1 and CDR2 from the germline V gene are SGHTS and YDEGEE. V was shortened by 2 bases and J by 6 bases, with 3 bases between the two germline ends. The sample in question was peripheral blood, obtained on day 0 of AZD1222 vaccination. The TCR sequence derives from an adult in good health. The chain is built from TRBV5-8 and TRBJ2-6; D remains unclear. CDR3 nucleotide sequence: TGTGCCAGCAGCTTAGAGGCCAACGTCCTGACTTTC. Translated, it gives CASSLEANVLTF.